Listed below are T cell receptor beta chains from one sample, sequenced in a study of T cells in Graves' hyperthyroidism and ophthalmopathy. TCRdb reprocessed the multiplex PCR reads via MiXCR and lists one record per CDR3 protein. This repertoire shows about 520,000 distinct CDR3 sequences, about 24% found once; its top ten account for approximately 11%. The specimen was blood. Receptor source: a woman younger than 45 with Graves' ophthalmopathy. The CDR3 runs from the conserved cysteine through the conserved F or W. The D gene is left open where the match is weak. Rows may omit the clone size; those that give it use once, few, many or a size class.

size | J | D | V | CDR3 | DNA
few | TRBJ2-7 | - | TRBV4-1 | CASSQDRGSTYEQYF | TGCGCCAGCAGCCAAGACCGTGGTAGCACCTACGAGCAGTACTTC
many | TRBJ2-7 | TRBD2 | TRBV5-1 | CASSSGLAGALYEQYF | TGCGCCAGCAGCTCCGGACTAGCGGGGGCCCTCTACGAGCAGTACTTC
- | TRBJ2-7 | - | TRBV9 | CASSERPTGQIYEQYF | TGTGCCAGCAGCGAGAGACCGACGGGACAAATTTACGAGCAGTACTTC
- | TRBJ2-7 | TRBD2 | TRBV6-2/TRBV6-3 | CASSPGLPTYEQYF | TGTGCCAGCAGCCCGGGACTACCTACCTACGAGCAGTACTTC
many | TRBJ1-1 | - | TRBV5-1 | CASSLDRAYEAFF | TGCGCCAGCAGCTTGGACAGGGCATATGAAGCTTTCTTT
many | TRBJ2-7 | - | TRBV19 | CASSPNDAYEQYF | TGTGCCAGTAGTCCCAACGACGCATACGAGCAGTACTTC
few | TRBJ2-1 | TRBD1 | TRBV15 | CATILEGQGGNEQFF | TGTGCCACCATCCTGGAGGGACAGGGTGGCAATGAGCAGTTCTTC
- | TRBJ2-5 | - | TRBV5-4 | CASSFSGETETQYF | TGTGCCAGCAGCTTTTCGGGTGAGACAGAGACCCAGTACTTC
- | TRBJ2-3 | TRBD2 | TRBV20-1 | CSARIGREVDGDTDTQYF | TGCAGTGCTAGAATAGGGAGGGAAGTTGACGGGGACACAGATACGCAGTATTTT
many | TRBJ2-7 | - | TRBV20-1 | CSASLAGVEQYF | TGCAGTGCTAGTCTAGCAGGGGTCGAGCAGTACTTC
many | TRBJ2-7 | - | TRBV27 | CASSPRGHYEQYF | TGTGCCAGCAGTCCCCGGGGACACTACGAGCAGTACTTC
few | TRBJ2-2 | - | TRBV6-5 | CASSWTWDTGELFF | TGTGCCAGCAGTTGGACGTGGGACACCGGGGAGCTGTTTTTT
many | TRBJ2-2 | TRBD2 | TRBV6-2/TRBV6-3 | CASKLGGGPGELFF | TGTGCCAGCAAGCTTGGCGGGGGTCCCGGGGAGCTGTTTTTT
- | TRBJ1-1 | - | TRBV19 | CASSPTASQAFF | TGTGCCAGTAGTCCCACCGCGTCCCAAGCTTTCTTT
- | TRBJ2-2 | - | TRBV6-2/TRBV6-3 | CASSYSKFFAGGTGELFF | TGTGCCAGCAGTTACTCGAAGTTTTTCGCGGGTGGCACCGGGGAGCTGTTTTTT
- | TRBJ1-2 | TRBD1 | TRBV6-1 | CASSPLLTGDYGYTF | TGTGCCAGCAGTCCCCTTCTAACAGGGGACTATGGCTACACCTTC
many | TRBJ1-5 | TRBD1 | TRBV7-2 | CASSLGPPGQGDQPQHF | TGTGCCAGCAGCTTAGGGCCCCCGGGACAGGGAGATCAGCCCCAGCATTTT
- | TRBJ1-5 | - | TRBV2 | CASSEEGVSNQPQHF | TGTGCCAGCAGTGAAGAGGGGGTTAGCAATCAGCCCCAGCATTTT
- | TRBJ1-1 | - | TRBV7-2 | CASSLAWNSEAFF | TGTGCCAGCAGCTTAGCCTGGAACTCTGAAGCTTTCTTT
many | TRBJ2-2 | - | TRBV6-2/TRBV6-3 | CASTKNTGELFF | TGTGCCAGCACCAAGAACACCGGGGAGCTGTTTTTT
- | TRBJ1-2 | - | TRBV28 | CASSPSWLQLYGYTF | TGTGCCAGCAGCCCCTCGTGGCTCCAATTGTATGGCTACACCTTC